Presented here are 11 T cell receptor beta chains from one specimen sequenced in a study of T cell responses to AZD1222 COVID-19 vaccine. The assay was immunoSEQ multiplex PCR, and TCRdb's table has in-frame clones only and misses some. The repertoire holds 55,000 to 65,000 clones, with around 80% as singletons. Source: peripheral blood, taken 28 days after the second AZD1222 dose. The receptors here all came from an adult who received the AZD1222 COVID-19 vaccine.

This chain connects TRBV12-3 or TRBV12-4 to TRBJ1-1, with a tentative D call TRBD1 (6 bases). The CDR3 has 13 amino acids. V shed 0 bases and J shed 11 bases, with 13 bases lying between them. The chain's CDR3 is CASSLAQGFGAFF. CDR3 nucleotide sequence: TGTGCCAGCAGTTTAGCGCAGGGGTTCGGGGCTTTCTTT.

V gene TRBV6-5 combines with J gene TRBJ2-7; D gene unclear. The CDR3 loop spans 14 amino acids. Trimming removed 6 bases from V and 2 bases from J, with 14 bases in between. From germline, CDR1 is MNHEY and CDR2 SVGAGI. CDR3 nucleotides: TGTGCCAGCAGGGTGGGCGAAGGCCCCTACGAGCAGTACTTC. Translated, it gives CASRVGEGPYEQYF.

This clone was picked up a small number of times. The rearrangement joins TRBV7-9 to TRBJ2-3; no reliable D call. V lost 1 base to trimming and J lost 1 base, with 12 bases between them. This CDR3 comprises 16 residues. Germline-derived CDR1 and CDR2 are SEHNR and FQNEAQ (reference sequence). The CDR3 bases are TGTGCCAGCAGCTTAGTATCCGGGTCGGGCACAGATACGCAGTATTTT. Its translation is CASSLVSGSGTDTQYF. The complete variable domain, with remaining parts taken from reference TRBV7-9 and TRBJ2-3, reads DTGVSQNPRHKITKRGQNVTFRCDPISEHNRLYWYRQTLGQGPEFLTYFQNEAQLEKSRLLSDRFSAERPKGSFSTLEIQRTEQGDSAMYLCASSLVSGSGTDTQYFGPGTRLTVL.

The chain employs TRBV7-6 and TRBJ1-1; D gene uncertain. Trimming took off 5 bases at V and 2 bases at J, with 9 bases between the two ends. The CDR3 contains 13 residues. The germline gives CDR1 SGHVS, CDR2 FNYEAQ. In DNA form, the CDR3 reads TGTGCCAGCAGCGGTGACACAAACACTGAAGCTTTCTTT. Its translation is CASSGDTNTEAFF. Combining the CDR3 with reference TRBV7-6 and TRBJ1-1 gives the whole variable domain GAGVSQSPRYKVTKRGQDVALRCDPISGHVSLYWYRQALGQGPEFLTYFNYEAQQDKSGLPNDRFSAERPEGSISTLTIQRTEQRDSAMYRCASSGDTNTEAFFGQGTRLTVV.

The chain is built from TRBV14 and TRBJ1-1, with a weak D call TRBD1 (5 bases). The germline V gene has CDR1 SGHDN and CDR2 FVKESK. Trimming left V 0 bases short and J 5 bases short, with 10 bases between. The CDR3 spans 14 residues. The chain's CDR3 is CASSQDAGRTEAFF. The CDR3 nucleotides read TGTGCCAGCAGCCAAGATGCAGGGAGGACTGAAGCTTTCTTT.

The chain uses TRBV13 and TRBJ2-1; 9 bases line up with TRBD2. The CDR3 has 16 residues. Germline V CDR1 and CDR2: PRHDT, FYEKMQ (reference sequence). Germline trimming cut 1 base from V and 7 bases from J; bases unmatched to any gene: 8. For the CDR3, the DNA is TGTGCCAGCAGCTTAGCCGGCGGGGGGGCCGTAAATGAGCAGTTCTTC. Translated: CASSLAGGGAVNEQFF.

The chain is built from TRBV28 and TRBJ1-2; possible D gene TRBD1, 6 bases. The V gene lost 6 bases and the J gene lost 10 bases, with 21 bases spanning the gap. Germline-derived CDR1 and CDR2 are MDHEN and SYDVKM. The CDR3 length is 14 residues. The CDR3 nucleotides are TGTGCCAGCAGCCCTGCCCCGTCTGGGGGCCACTACACCTTC. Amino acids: CASSPAPSGGHYTF.

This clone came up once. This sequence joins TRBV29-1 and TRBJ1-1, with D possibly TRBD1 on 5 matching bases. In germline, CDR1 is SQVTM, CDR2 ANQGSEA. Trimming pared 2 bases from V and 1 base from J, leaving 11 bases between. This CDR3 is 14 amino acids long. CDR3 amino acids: CSVEPGRGNTEAFF. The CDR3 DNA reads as TGCAGCGTTGAACCGGGACGGGGGAACACTGAAGCTTTCTTT. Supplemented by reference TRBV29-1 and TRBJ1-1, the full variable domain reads SAVISQKPSRDICQRGTSLTIQCQVDSQVTMMFWYRQQPGQSLTLIATANQGSEATYESGFVIDKFPISRPNLTFSTLTVSNMSPEDSSIYLCSVEPGRGNTEAFFGQGTRLTVV.

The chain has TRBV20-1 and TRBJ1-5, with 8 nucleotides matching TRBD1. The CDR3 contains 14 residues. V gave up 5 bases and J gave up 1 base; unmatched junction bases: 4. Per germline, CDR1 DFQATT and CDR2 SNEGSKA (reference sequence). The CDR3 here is CSAGGTGSNQPQHF. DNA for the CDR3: TGCAGTGCTGGTGGGACAGGAAGCAATCAGCCCCAGCATTTT.

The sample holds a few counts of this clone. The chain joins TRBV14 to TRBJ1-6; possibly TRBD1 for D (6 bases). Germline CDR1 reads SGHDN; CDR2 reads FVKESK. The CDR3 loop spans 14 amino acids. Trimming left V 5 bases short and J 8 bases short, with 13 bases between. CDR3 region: CASSFGGVDSPLHF. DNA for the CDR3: TGTGCCAGCAGCTTCGGGGGCGTTGATTCACCCCTCCACTTT.

CDR3 DNA: TGTGCCAGCAGTCTTAGCGGACAGGGGATTTTTAGCTACACCTTC. Translating it yields CASSLSGQGIFSYTF. This rearrangement joins TRBV28 to TRBJ1-2; 9 bases match TRBD1. Germline CDR1 and CDR2: MDHEN and SYDVKM. Trimming cost V 5 bases and J 9 bases; bases outside gene matches: 13. The CDR3 has 15 amino acids.